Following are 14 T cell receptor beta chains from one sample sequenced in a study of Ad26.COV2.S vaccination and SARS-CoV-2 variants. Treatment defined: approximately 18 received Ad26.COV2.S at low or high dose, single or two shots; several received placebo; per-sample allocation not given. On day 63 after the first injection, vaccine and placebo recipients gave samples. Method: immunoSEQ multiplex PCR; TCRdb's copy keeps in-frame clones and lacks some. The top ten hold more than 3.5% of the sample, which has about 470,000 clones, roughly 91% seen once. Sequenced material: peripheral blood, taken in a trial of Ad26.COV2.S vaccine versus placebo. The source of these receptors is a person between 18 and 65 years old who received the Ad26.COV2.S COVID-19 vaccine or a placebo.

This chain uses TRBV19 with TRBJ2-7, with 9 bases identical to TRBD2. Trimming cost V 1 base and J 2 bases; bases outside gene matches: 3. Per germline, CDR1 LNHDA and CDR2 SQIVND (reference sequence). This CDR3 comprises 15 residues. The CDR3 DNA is TGTGCCAGTAGTATAGGACTAGCGGTCACCTACGAGCAGTACTTC. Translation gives CASSIGLAVTYEQYF.

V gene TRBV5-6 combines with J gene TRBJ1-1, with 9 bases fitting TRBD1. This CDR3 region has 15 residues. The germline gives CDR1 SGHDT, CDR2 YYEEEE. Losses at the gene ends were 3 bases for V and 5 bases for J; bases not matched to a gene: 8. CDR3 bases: TGTGCCAGCAGCTCAATACCGGACAGGGGAACTGAAGCTTTCTTT. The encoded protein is CASSSIPDRGTEAFF.

The chain's CDR3 is CASSGAGGWNQPQHF. CDR3 in DNA: TGTGCCAGCAGTGGGGCCGGAGGATGGAATCAGCCCCAGCATTTT. The chain couples TRBV25-1 to TRBJ1-5; D call uncertain. This CDR3 spans 15 amino acids. The ends were cut back, 4 bases at V and 4 bases at J, with 14 bases in the middle. The germline V gene encodes CDR1 MGHDK and CDR2 SYGVNS.

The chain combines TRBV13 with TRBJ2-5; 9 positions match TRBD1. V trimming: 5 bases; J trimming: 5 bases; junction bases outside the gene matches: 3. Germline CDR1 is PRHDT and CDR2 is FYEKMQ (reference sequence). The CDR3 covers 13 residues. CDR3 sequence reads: CASSADRGETQYF. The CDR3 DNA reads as TGTGCCAGCAGCGCCGACAGGGGGGAGACCCAGTACTTC.

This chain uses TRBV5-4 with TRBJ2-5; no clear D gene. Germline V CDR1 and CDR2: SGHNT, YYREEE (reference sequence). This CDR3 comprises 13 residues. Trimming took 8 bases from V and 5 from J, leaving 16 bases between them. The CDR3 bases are TGTGCCAGGCTCTTAGACCGCCGGGAGACCCAGTACTTC. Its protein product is CARLLDRRETQYF.

CDR3 coding DNA: TGTGCCAGCAGCTTGGACGGACTTAGGGATTCACCCCTCCACTTT. Encoded protein: CASSLDGLRDSPLHF. V usage is TRBV5-4 and J usage is TRBJ1-6, with unresolved D. Germline values: CDR1 SGHNT, CDR2 YYREEE (reference sequence). V shed 0 bases and J shed 8 bases, with 12 bases lying between them. This CDR3 is built from 15 residues.

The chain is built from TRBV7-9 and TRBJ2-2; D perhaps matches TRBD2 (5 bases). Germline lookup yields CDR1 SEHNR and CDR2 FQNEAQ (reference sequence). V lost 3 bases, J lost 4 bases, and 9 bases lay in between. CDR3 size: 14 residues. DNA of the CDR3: TGTGCCAGCAGCTTTATAAGCGGCACCGGGGAGCTGTTTTTT. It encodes CASSFISGTGELFF.

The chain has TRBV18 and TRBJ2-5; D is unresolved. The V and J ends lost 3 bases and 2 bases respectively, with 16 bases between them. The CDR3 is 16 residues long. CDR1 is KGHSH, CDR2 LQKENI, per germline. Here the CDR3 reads CASSPRGRKLQETQYF. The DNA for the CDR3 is TGTGCCAGCTCACCCCGTGGCAGAAAATTACAAGAGACCCAGTACTTC.

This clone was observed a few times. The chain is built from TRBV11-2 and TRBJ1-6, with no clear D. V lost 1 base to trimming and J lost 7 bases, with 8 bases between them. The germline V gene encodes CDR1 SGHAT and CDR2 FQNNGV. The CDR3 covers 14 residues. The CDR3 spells CASSLVTANSPLHF. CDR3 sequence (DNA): TGTGCCAGCAGCTTAGTGACTGCGAATTCACCCCTCCACTTT.

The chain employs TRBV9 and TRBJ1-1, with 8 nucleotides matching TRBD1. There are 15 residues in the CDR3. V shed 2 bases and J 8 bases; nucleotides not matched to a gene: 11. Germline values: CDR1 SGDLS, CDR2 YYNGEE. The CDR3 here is CASSVIGTGSMEAFF. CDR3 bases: TGTGCCAGCAGCGTGATCGGGACAGGTTCTATGGAAGCTTTCTTT.

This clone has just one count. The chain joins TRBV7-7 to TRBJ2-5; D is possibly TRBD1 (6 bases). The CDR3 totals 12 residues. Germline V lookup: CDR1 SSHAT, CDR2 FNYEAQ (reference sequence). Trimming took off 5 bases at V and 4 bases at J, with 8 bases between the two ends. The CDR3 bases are TGTGCCAGCAGCCCGGACAGAGAGACCCAGTACTTC. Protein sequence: CASSPDRETQYF.

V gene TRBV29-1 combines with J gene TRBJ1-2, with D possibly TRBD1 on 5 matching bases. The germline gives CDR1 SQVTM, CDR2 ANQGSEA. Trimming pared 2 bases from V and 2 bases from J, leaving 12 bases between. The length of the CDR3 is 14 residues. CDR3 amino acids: CSVELAGLNYGYTF. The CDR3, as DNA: TGCAGCGTTGAATTAGCGGGACTCAACTATGGCTACACCTTC.

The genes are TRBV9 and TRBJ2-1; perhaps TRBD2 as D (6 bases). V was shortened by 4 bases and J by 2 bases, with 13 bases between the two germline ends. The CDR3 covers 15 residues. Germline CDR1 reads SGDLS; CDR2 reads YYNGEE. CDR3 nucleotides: TGTGCCAGCAGCCTAATCGGGAGTACCTACAATGAGCAGTTCTTC. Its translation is CASSLIGSTYNEQFF.

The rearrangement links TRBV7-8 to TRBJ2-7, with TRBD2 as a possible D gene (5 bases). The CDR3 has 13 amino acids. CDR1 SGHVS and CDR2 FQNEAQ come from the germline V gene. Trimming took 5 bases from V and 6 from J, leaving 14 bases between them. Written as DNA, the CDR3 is TGTGCCAGCAGCCCTATCGGAGGAATCGAGCAGTACTTC. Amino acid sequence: CASSPIGGIEQYF.